This T cell receptor (beta chain) was captured by sequencing in a study of blood T cells in healthy people across ages. Study observations and caveats: Investigators treated diversity estimates from one million T cells as underestimates.

The CDR3 sequence is 14 residues long. Germline V gives CDR1 SNHLY, CDR2 FYNNEI. A second PCR of about 7 to 12 cycles used a sample-barcoded 5' primer and a J-beta primer mix. TCRdb redid the calling of the 5' RACE reads with MiXCR, one entry per CDR3 protein. This sample has about 1.7 million distinct CDR3 sequences; 25% to 30% occur once, and the top ten carry less than 9.5%. This clonotype came up once. Its antigen is not identified. The clonotype was recovered from a woman aged 25 to 39 in good health. The sample was blood. The gene calls are TRBV2 and TRBJ2-1; D gene ambiguous. The J call could be wrong; TRBJ2-7 is a better fit for the DNA end. CDR3 protein: CASSEKGWTYEQYF. In DNA form, the CDR3 reads TGTGCCAGCAGTGAGAAGGGATGGACCTACGAGCAGTACTTC.